This T cell receptor (beta chain) derives from a study of T cell responses to AZD1222 COVID-19 vaccine. General study points: Repertoires in all cases were sampled only once the peak T cell response had passed.

A note on this clone: Its specificity is unknown.

Here immunoSEQ multiplex PCR was the method, and the copy in TCRdb shows in-frame clones only, minus some. Of more than 85,000 clones listed, about 85% are singletons. Trimming left V 6 bases short and J 2 bases short, with 13 bases between. CDR1 is MDHEN and CDR2 is SYDVKM in the germline V gene. This CDR3 is built from 14 residues. The material was peripheral blood, obtained on day 0 of AZD1222 vaccination. V is TRBV28 and J is TRBJ1-2, with unresolved D. The TCR was taken from an adult in good health. CDR3 sequence (DNA): TGTGCCAGCAGGCCCGCGGAGGAGAACTATGGCTACACCTTC. Encoded protein: CASRPAEENYGYTF.